The sequence of this T cell receptor beta chain was determined in a study of T cell repertoires in cytomegalovirus infection. In the study overall: Recently identified HLA-C-restricted and well-studied HLA-B-restricted CMV epitopes were used.

V lost 4 bases and J lost 1, with 10 bases in between. Germline V CDR1 and CDR2: SEHNR, FQNEAQ (reference sequence). The CDR3 length is 14 residues. TCRdb reprocessed the reads with MiXCR, giving one entry per CDR3 protein. The profile shows about 110,000 distinct CDR3 sequences, about 30% of them singletons. This clonotype has only a few counts. Its specificity is not known. The chain is built from TRBV7-9 and TRBJ1-2; no definite D call. The TCR comes from a human donor in good health (CMV status not recorded). Some clones in this sample may be carry-over from other donors' samples. The sequencing here drew on CD8+ T cells from cultured PBMCs, taken from culture after CMV antigen stimulation. The CDR3 loop is CASSSRPVNYGYTF. For the CDR3, the DNA is TGTGCCAGCAGCTCTCGTCCGGTTAACTATGGCTACACCTTC.